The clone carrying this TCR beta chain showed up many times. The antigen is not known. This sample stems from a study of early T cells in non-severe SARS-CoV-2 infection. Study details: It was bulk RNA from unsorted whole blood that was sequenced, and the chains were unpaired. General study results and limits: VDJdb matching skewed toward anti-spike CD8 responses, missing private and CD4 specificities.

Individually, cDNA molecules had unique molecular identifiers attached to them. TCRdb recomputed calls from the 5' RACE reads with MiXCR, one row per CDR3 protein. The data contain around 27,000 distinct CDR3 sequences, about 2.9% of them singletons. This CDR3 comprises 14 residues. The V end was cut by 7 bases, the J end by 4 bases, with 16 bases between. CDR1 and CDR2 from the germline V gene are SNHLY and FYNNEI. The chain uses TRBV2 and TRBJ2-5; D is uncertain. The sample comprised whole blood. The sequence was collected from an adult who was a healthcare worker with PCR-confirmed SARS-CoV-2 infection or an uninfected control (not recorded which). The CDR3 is CASTRASPAETQYF. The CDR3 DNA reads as TGTGCCAGCACCCGAGCGTCCCCCGCAGAGACCCAGTACTTC.